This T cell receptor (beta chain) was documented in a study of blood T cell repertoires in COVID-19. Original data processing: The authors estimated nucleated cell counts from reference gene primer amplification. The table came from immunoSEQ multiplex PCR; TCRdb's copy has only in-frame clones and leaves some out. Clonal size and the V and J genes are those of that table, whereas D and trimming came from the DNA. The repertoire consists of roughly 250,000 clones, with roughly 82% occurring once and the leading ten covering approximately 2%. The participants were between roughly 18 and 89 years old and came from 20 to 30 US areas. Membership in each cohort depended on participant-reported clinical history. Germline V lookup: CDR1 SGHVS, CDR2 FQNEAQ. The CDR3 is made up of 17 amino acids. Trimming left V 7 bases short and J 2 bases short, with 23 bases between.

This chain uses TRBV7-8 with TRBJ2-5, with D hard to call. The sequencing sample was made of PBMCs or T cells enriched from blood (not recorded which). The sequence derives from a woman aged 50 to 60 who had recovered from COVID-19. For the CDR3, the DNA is TGTGCCAGCACCCCCCATGGCCCTTTCACCCAACAAGAGACCCAGTACTTC. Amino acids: CASTPHGPFTQQETQYF.